These 20 T cell receptor beta chains share one sample of origin, sequenced in a study of response to subunit inactivated influenza vaccine listed by TCRdb under 2018. The library was built by means of RT-PCR. Instrument on record: Illumina HiSeq 2500. TCRdb redid the processing of the public reads, applying fastp at Q25 and MiXCR, and retained in-frame beta chains. Identical CDR3 proteins give one entry, which carries the most common genes and DNA. Present in this sample are a few hundred thousand distinct CDR3 sequences, approximately 9.9% of which were seen just once. The leading ten clones occupy over 9.5% of the sample. The meaning of the sample's time point label: 40 to 45 days after influenza vaccine administration. Specimen: PBMCs from blood, collected about 40 days after vaccination. The origin of the receptors is a man aged 50-60 years who received an inactivated influenza vaccine. Donor details come from another sample of the same person, matched by shared clones.

The J gene is TRBJ2-2, the V gene TRBV4-3; D is unclear. This CDR3 region has 15 residues. V was pared by 1 base and J by 6 bases, with 12 bases between. Germline CDR1 and CDR2: LGHNA and YSLEER. The CDR3 nucleotides are TGCGCCAGCAGCCAAGGGGATTATACTTCCGGGGAGCTGTTTTTT. Translated, it gives CASSQGDYTSGELFF.

The rearrangement joins TRBV6-2 or TRBV6-3 to TRBJ2-3, with TRBD2 matching 10 bases. The CDR3 length is 15 residues. The germline CDR1 and CDR2 sequences are MNHEY and SVGEGT. Trimming at V came to 2 bases and at J to 4 bases, leaving 3 bases not matched to a gene. The CDR3 here is CASSYGLADSDTQYF. The CDR3 DNA reads TGTGCCAGCAGTTACGGACTAGCGGATTCAGATACGCAGTATTTT.

This clonotype turned up a few times. The genes are TRBV29-1 and TRBJ2-7; 8 bases agree with TRBD1. Germline loops: CDR1 SQVTM, CDR2 ANQGSEA. CDR3 size: 13 residues. The ends lost 6 bases at V and 3 bases at J; junction bases unmatched: 7. CDR3 coding DNA: TGCAGCGTGACGACAGGGGACTTCTACGAGCAGTACTTC. This gives the protein CSVTTGDFYEQYF.

Only a few counts were recorded for this clonotype. V gene TRBV5-1 combines with J gene TRBJ2-3; no clear D. Trimming removed 0 bases at V and 2 bases at J, with 7 bases between. The germline V gene encodes CDR1 SGHRS and CDR2 YFSETQ. This CDR3 region has 14 residues. Here the CDR3 reads CASSLAVDTDTQYF. The CDR3 region has the DNA TGCGCCAGCAGCTTGGCCGTGGACACAGATACGCAGTATTTT.

For the CDR3, the DNA is TGTGCCAGCAGCTTACAGGGACTAGCTGCCGGGGAGCTGTTTTTT. It yields the protein CASSLQGLAAGELFF. The chain couples TRBV7-3 to TRBJ2-2; 9 bases are shared with TRBD2. This CDR3 is 15 amino acids long. The V segment lost 2 bases and the J segment 6 bases; nucleotides outside the gene matches: 4. In germline, CDR1 is SGHTA, CDR2 FQGTGA. The full variable domain, rest sourced from reference TRBV7-3 and TRBJ2-2, is GAGVSQTPSNKVTEKGKYVELRCDPISGHTALYWYRQSLGQGPEFLIYFQGTGAADDSGLPNDRFFAVRPEGSVSTLKIQRTERGDSAVYLCASSLQGLAAGELFFGEGSRLTVL.

Only a few counts were recorded for this clonotype. The genes are TRBV5-4 and TRBJ1-1, with D possibly TRBD1 on 6 matching bases. The CDR3 covers 15 residues. V was clipped by 4 bases and J by 2 bases, with 15 bases between them. Germline V gene lookup returns CDR1 SGHNT and CDR2 YYREEE (reference sequence). The CDR3 reads CASSISGTSNTEAFF. The CDR3 DNA sequence: TGTGCCAGCAGCATCTCCGGGACAAGTAACACTGAAGCTTTCTTT.

This clonotype has more than one count but fewer than ten. This chain joins TRBV11-1 and TRBJ1-1; TRBD1 might be the D (6 bases). This CDR3 comprises 20 residues. The germline V gene has CDR1 SGHAT and CDR2 FQDESV (reference sequence). V was clipped by 5 bases and J by 0 bases, with 28 bases between them. CDR3 residues: CASSRYSGQGREYLNTEAFF. The CDR3 coding sequence is TGTGCCAGCAGCAGGTACTCAGGGCAGGGGAGGGAGTACCTGAACACTGAAGCTTTCTTT.

This clonotype was picked up many times. The rearrangement joins TRBV28 to TRBJ2-7, with TRBD1 matching over 9 bases. CDR1 and CDR2 (germline): MDHEN, SYDVKM. V lost 6 bases, J lost 4 bases, and 1 base stayed unmatched. The CDR3 length is 12 residues. DNA for the CDR3: TGTGCCAGCAGGGACAGGGGTTACGAGCAGTACTTC. Translation: CASRDRGYEQYF. Filled out from reference TRBV28 and TRBJ2-7, the complete variable domain reads DVKVTQSSRYLVKRTGEKVFLECVQDMDHENMFWYRQDPGLGLRLIYFSYDVKMKEKGDIPEGYSVSREKKERFSLILESASTNQTSMYLCASRDRGYEQYFGPGTRLTVT.

The chain joins TRBV5-1 to TRBJ2-3; possibly TRBD1 for D (6 bases). Germline CDR1 SGHRS, CDR2 YFSETQ. V lost 0 bases, J lost 6 bases, and 11 bases lay in between. The CDR3 covers 14 residues. CDR3 sequence (DNA): TGCGCCAGCAGCTTGGGGGACACCGGTGATACGCAGTATTTT. Translation gives CASSLGDTGDTQYF.

The chain joins TRBV5-1 to TRBJ2-4; tentative D call: TRBD2 (6 bases). The germline V gene has CDR1 SGHRS and CDR2 YFSETQ. Deletions cut 4 bases from V and 0 bases from J, with 14 bases between. CDR3 size: 16 residues. Here the CDR3 DNA reads TGCGCCAGCAGCACACGTGCGGGGCTAGCCAAAAACATTCAGTACTTC. Encoded protein: CASSTRAGLAKNIQYF. Combining the CDR3 with reference TRBV5-1 and TRBJ2-4 gives the whole variable domain KAGVTQTPRYLIKTRGQQVTLSCSPISGHRSVSWYQQTPGQGLQFLFEYFSETQRNKGNFPGRFSGRQFSNSRSEMNVSTLELGDSALYLCASSTRAGLAKNIQYFGAGTRLSVL.

This clonotype was detected only a few times. V is TRBV6-5 and J is TRBJ2-3; 12 bases are shared with TRBD2. CDR3 size: 16 residues. With 0 bases clipped from V and 3 bases from J, the junction kept 1 base outside the gene matches. Germline loops: CDR1 MNHEY, CDR2 SVGAGI. The CDR3 reads CASSYSGTSGTDTQYF. The CDR3 DNA sequence: TGTGCCAGCAGTTACTCCGGGACTAGCGGGACAGATACGCAGTATTTT.

This clonotype has more than one count but fewer than ten. The chain links TRBV5-1 to TRBJ2-1; TRBD2 is a possible D gene (5 bases). CDR3 length equals 12 residues. Trimming removed 5 bases at V and 6 bases at J, with 9 bases between. Germline assignment: CDR1 SGHRS and CDR2 YFSETQ. CDR3 sequence reads: CASRLGSNEQFF. CDR3 nucleotide sequence: TGCGCCAGCAGACTAGGTAGCAATGAGCAGTTCTTC.

This clonotype was detected a few times. The V gene is TRBV30, the J gene TRBJ2-3; D may be TRBD1 (5 bases). Germline CDR1 GTSNPN, CDR2 SVGIG (reference sequence). There are 14 residues in the CDR3. Deletions cut 4 bases from V and 0 bases from J, with 11 bases between. The CDR3 DNA sequence: TGTGCCTGGACCACAGGAGTTAGCACAGATACGCAGTATTTT. Encoded protein: CAWTTGVSTDTQYF.

The table lists this clonotype with many counts. The chain couples TRBV29-1 to TRBJ2-3; 8 positions match TRBD2. In germline, CDR1 is SQVTM, CDR2 ANQGSEA. The CDR3 length is 14 residues. The ends lost 5 bases at V and 1 base at J; junction bases unmatched: 5. CDR3 amino acids: CSVQAGARTDTQYF. The CDR3 nucleotides read TGCAGCGTTCAAGCGGGAGCTCGCACAGATACGCAGTATTTT.

The chain couples TRBV11-2 to TRBJ2-7; D might be TRBD2 (6 bases). With 5 bases removed from V and 2 bases from J, the gap between germline ends came to 16 bases. The CDR3 has 15 residues. The germline V gene has CDR1 SGHAT and CDR2 FQNNGV. CDR3 nucleotide sequence: TGTGCCAGCAGCCCGGGGTCGGCGGGGACCTACGAGCAGTACTTC. It codes for CASSPGSAGTYEQYF.

V and J are TRBV10-3 and TRBJ2-3; 10 bases map to TRBD2. V lost 10 bases, J lost 5 bases, and 15 bases stayed unmatched. This CDR3 region has 16 residues. CDR1 and CDR2 from the germline V gene are ENHRY and SYGVKD. This CDR3 is CASGAERGGPGDTQYF. The CDR3 DNA is TGTGCCAGCGGAGCAGAGCGGGGGGGCCCTGGAGATACGCAGTATTTT.

This clonotype was counted at least ten times. The chain employs TRBV12-3 or TRBV12-4 and TRBJ2-1, with D unclear. The CDR3 spans 13 residues. Between the trimmed V and J ends, which lost 4 bases and 5 bases, there was a span of 9 bases. The CDR3 region has the DNA TGTGCCAGCAGTTCGAGTCAGAACAATGAGCAGTTCTTC. The encoded protein is CASSSSQNNEQFF.

This clonotype was seen ten or more times. The chain combines TRBV20-1 with TRBJ2-7; 10 bases are a match to TRBD1. The germline V gene encodes CDR1 DFQATT and CDR2 SNEGSKA (reference sequence). CDR3 length equals 15 residues. Trimming removed 1 base from V and 6 bases from J; junction bases left unmatched: 9. The CDR3 coding sequence is TGCAGTGCTAGAGGAGGGGACAGGGGTCCTCGCGAGCAGTACTTC. Translation: CSARGGDRGPREQYF.

The rearrangement links TRBV7-3 to TRBJ2-3, with D perhaps matching TRBD1 (5 bases). Trimming stripped 1 base from V and 1 base from J, with 9 bases between. The CDR3 consists of 15 residues. Germline CDR1 and CDR2: SGHTA and FQGTGA. The CDR3: CASSLMTARTDTQYF. The CDR3 region has the DNA TGTGCCAGCAGCTTAATGACAGCGCGCACAGATACGCAGTATTTT.

This chain connects TRBV3-1 to TRBJ2-1; D is perhaps TRBD1 or TRBD2 (6 bases each). From germline, CDR1 is LGHDT and CDR2 YNNKEL (reference sequence). V was shortened by 1 base and J by 5 bases, with 12 bases between the two germline ends. CDR3 length: 15 residues. The chain's CDR3 is CASSQGQGRNNEQFF. DNA for the CDR3: TGTGCCAGCAGCCAAGGGCAGGGGAGGAACAATGAGCAGTTCTTC.